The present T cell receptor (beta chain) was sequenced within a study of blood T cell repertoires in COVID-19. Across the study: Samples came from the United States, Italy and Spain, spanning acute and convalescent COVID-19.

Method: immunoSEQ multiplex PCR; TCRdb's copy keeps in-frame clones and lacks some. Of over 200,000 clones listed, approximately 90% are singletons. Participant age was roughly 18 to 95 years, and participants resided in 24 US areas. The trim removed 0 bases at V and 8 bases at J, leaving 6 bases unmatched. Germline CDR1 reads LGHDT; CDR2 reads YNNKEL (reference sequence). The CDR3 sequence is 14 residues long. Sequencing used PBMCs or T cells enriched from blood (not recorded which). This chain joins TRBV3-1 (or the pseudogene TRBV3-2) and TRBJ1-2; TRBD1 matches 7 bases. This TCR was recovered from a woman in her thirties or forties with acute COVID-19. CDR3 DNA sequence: TGTGCCAGCAGCCAAGATGTAGGGGGCGCAGGCTACACCTTC. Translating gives CASSQDVGGAGYTF.